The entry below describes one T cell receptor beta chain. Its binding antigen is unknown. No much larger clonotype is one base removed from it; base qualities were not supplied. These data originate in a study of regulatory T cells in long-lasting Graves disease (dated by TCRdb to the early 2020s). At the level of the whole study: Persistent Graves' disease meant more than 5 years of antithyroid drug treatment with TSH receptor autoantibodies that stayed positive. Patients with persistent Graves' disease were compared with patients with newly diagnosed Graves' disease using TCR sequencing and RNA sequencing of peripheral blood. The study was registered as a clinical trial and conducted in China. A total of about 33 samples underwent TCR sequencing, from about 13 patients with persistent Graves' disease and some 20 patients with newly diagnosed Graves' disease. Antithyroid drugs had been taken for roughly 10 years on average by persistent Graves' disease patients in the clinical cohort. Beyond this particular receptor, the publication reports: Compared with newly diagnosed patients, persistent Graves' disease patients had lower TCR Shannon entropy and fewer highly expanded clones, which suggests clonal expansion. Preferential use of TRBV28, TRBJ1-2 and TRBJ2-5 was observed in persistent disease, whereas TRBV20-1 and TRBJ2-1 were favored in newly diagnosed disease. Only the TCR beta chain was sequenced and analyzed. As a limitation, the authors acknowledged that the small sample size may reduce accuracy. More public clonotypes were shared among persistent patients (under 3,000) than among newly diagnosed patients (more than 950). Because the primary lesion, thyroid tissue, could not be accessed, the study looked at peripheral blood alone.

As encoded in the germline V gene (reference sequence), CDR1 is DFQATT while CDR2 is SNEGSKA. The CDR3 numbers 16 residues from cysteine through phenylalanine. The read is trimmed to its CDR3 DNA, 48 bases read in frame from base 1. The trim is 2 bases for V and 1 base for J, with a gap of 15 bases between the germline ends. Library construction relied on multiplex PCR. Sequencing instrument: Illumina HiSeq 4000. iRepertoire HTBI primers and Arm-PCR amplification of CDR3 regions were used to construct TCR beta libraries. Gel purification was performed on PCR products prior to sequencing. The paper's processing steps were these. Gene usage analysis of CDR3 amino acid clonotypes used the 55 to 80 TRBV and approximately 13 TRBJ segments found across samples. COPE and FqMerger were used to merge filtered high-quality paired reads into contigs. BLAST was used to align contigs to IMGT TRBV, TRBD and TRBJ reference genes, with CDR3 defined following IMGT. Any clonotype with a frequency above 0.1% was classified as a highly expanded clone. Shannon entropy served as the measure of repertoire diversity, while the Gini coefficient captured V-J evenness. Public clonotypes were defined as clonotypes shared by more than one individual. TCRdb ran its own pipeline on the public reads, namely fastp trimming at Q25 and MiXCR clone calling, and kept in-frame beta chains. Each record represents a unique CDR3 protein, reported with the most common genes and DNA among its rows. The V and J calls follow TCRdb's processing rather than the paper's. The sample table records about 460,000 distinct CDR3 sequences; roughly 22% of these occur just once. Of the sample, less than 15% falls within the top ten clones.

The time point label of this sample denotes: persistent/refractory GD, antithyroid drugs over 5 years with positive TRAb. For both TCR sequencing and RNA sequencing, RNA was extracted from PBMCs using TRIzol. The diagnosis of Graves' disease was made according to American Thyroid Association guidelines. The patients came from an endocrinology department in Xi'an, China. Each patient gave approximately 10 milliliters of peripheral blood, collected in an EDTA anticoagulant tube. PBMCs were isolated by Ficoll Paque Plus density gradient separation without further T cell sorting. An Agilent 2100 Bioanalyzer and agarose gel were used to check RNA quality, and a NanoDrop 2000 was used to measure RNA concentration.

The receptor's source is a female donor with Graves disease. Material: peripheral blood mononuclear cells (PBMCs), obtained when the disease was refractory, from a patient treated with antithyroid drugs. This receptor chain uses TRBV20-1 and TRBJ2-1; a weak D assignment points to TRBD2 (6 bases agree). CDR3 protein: CSARSFAGPSYNEQFF. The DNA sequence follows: TGCAGTGCTAGATCTTTCGCGGGACCTTCCTACAATGAGCAGTTCTTC.